This T cell receptor beta chain was sequenced during a study of cytomegalovirus exposure and HLA in healthy donors. Study results and limitations: Some public TCRs appeared in many individuals, while most sequences were rare.

In its sample, this clone is medium-sized (0.01 to 0.1%). Its specificity is unknown. The PCR had 60 Vbeta and 13 Jbeta primers. Measured with immunoSEQ multiplex PCR; TCRdb has only the in-frame clones, and not every one. The table lists 43,000 or so clones, over 55% of them singletons. The V gene's germline CDR1 is SGDLS and CDR2 YYNGEE. The V end lost 3 bases, the J end lost 2 bases, and 20 bases lay between the germline ends. This CDR3 spans 17 amino acids. The source material was PBMCs. This sequence was found in a human donor in good health. J is TRBJ2-5 and V is TRBV9, with D tentatively TRBD2 (6 bases). The CDR3 sequence: CASSARRGGPLQETQYF. The CDR3 DNA follows: TGTGCCAGCAGCGCCCGGAGGGGCGGCCCACTACAAGAGACCCAGTACTTC.